The T cell receptor (beta chain) under discussion was sequenced for a study of blood T cell repertoires in COVID-19 (dated by TCRdb to the early 2020s). For context, the study as a whole: Samples covering the acute and convalescent phases of COVID-19 were provided by collaborators in the United States, Italy and Spain. The material from the prospective study consisted of cDNA or gDNA derived from T cells, B-cell-depleted T cells, or PBMCs. Deeply sampled blood TCRbeta repertoires from subjects exposed to, actively infected with, or recovered from COVID-19 were included in the dataset. Nearly every sample came with metadata listing a de-identified subject ID, COVID-19 status, age in years and sex. The repertoires were released in a freely available public database intended as a resource for research on the immune response to SARS-CoV-2. Where HLA class I and class II types were available, the types were taken from metadata supplied by the sample provider, not from assay-based typing. The samples were drawn from the first 160 participants of the ongoing ImmuneRACE study and from about 1,200 subjects provided by 6 global collaborators. Study-wide conclusions, independent of this receptor: How much clinical and demographic metadata was included differed by source and by participant, and the metadata was provided uncurated.

With respect to this clone: Its antigen has not been determined. Base qualities are not at hand, and no much larger clone is one base apart.

In Seattle, one collaborating source enrolled patients while the infection was active and tracked those patients longitudinally over the course of disease. The collaborating institutions used their own protocols to collect whole blood in K2EDTA tubes. For TCRbeta analysis, collaborators shipped samples as frozen whole blood, isolated PBMCs, or DNA extracted from either of those sample types. Spanning cysteine to phenylalanine, the CDR3 consists of 16 amino acids. Only CDR3 DNA remains: 48 bases, in frame from the first base. The V end gives up 4 bases and the J end 0 bases, leaving 5 bases in the junction not matched to a gene. CDR1 is given as LGHDT and CDR2 as YNNKEL, both from the germline V gene (reference sequence). The immunoSEQ Assay, a bias-controlled multiplex PCR, was used to amplify TCRbeta CDR3 regions from genomic DNA. The original methods were these. Nucleated cell counts per sample were estimated from amplification of reference gene primers within the assay. To quantify the absolute abundance of each unique TCRbeta CDR3 rearrangement, sequence reads were collapsed and filtered. Productive Simpson clonality was computed per sample as the square root of Simpson's diversity index over productive rearrangements. Imported from immuneACCESS, the table was reduced by TCRdb to in-frame sequences with V and J called. These copies leave out some clones; in studies compared against another copy, an unresolved V gene accounts for under half, and the cause of the remainder is not known. V and J calls plus clone size are reproduced from that table; the DNA served to infer D and trimming. In all, the sample holds about 140,000 clones, and 84% of those were seen once. Roughly 8.7% of the sample belongs to the ten largest clones.

The TCR comes from a man aged 25-40 years with COVID-19, enrolled during active disease. The chain is encoded by TRBV3-1 (or the pseudogene TRBV3-2) joined to TRBJ1-3, and TRBD1 aligns with 8 junction nucleotides. Specimen: peripheral blood. CDR3 loop: CASSLSGGGSGNTIYF. The DNA sequence is given as TGTGCCAGCAGCCTATCAGGGGGCGGCTCTGGAAACACCATATATTTT.